Each of the 7 T cell receptor beta chains below was sequenced from the same sample in a study of cytomegalovirus exposure and HLA in healthy donors. Both 60 Vbeta primers and 13 Jbeta primers went into the PCR. Sequencing was performed with immunoSEQ multiplex PCR; in TCRdb, only in-frame clones are kept and a portion is missing. The sample lists around 200,000 clones, over 80% occurring once. The sequenced material came from PBMCs. Source of these receptors: a man in his fifties in good health and CMV-seronegative.

This clone was recorded a few times. CDR3 protein: CSVLTSGGARQFF. CDR3 nucleotide sequence: TGCAGCGTCCTGACTAGCGGGGGGGCCAGACAGTTCTTC. The chain employs TRBV29-1 and TRBJ2-1; 14 nucleotides match TRBD2. Looked up from germline, CDR1 is SQVTM and CDR2 is ANQGSEA. With 6 bases clipped from V and 13 bases from J, the junction kept 8 bases outside the gene matches. The CDR3 consists of 13 residues.

V gene TRBV4-1 combines with J gene TRBJ2-5; tentative D call: TRBD2 (5 bases). The end of the DNA fits TRBJ2-7 better, so the J call may be wrong. Germline CDR1 MGHRA, CDR2 YSYEKL. The CDR3 sequence is 15 residues long. CDR3 sequence reads: CASSPGSPDSYEQYF. The CDR3 nucleotides are TGCGCCAGCAGTCCGGGAAGCCCTGATAGCTACGAGCAGTACTTC.

This clone occurred many times. The chain joins TRBV4-1 to TRBJ2-1; perhaps TRBD1 as D (6 bases). V shed 0 bases and J shed 4 bases, with 16 bases lying between them. This CDR3 contains 17 residues. Germline assignment: CDR1 MGHRA and CDR2 YSYEKL. CDR3 nucleotides: TGCGCCAGCAGCCAAGATTGGGCCAGGGGACGATACAATGAGCAGTTCTTC. Its protein product is CASSQDWARGRYNEQFF.

The genes are TRBV19 and TRBJ2-1; TRBD1 matches at 7 bases. The CDR3 runs to 15 residues. J was trimmed by 7 bases and V by 3 bases; bases with no gene match: 9. Germline V gives CDR1 LNHDA, CDR2 SQIVND (reference sequence). The CDR3 loop is CASSIEYRGWNEQFF. The DNA of the CDR3 is TGTGCCAGTAGTATTGAGTACAGGGGTTGGAATGAGCAGTTCTTC.

About this clone itself: This sample includes further DNA sequences coding for the same CDR3. J is TRBJ2-3 and V is TRBV5-1; 7 bases match TRBD2. The CDR3 covers 13 residues. Trimming took 2 bases from V and 3 from J; bases not matched to a gene: 0. Germline CDR1 reads SGHRS; CDR2 reads YFSETQ. The CDR3 coding sequence is TGCGCCAGCAGCTTCGGGGGGACAGATACGCAGTATTTT. Encoded protein: CASSFGGTDTQYF.

Points on this clone: A junction end diverges from the germline sequence, so it may reflect a read error. DNA of the CDR3: TGTGCCTGCAGTTCCCGACAGGGCCTTTACGAGCAGTACTTC. Protein: CACSSRQGLYEQYF. The chain combines TRBV6-5 with TRBJ2-7; TRBD1 matches 7 bases. The CDR3 has 14 amino acids. The germline CDR1 and CDR2 sequences are MNHEY and SVGAGI.

V usage is TRBV5-6 and J usage is TRBJ2-5; possibly TRBD2 for D (5 bases). Trimming cost V 1 base and J 5 bases, with 9 bases left between them. The CDR3 is 13 amino acids. Germline CDR1 and CDR2: SGHDT and YYEEEE. The CDR3 DNA sequence: TGTGCCAGCAGCTTGCTGTCGGGGGAGACCCAGTACTTC. It is translated as CASSLLSGETQYF.